Here is one T cell receptor (beta chain) with its context. Antigen unknown. The PCR was carried out with 60 Vbeta primers and 13 Jbeta primers. The assay was immunoSEQ multiplex PCR, and TCRdb's table has in-frame clones only and misses some. The sample lists 95,000 to 100,000 clones, about 75% occurring once. This sample is part of a study of cytomegalovirus exposure and HLA in healthy donors. Study-level background: An early release of data contained about 85 million unique TCRs, which came from HLA-typed donors. The Caucasian-associated ancestry cluster held over 80% of roughly 400 genotyped donors. Points from the study as a whole: Productive status was seen about 90% or about 30% of the time for most TCR beta V segments in an earlier analysis.

Germline assignment: CDR1 SGHRS and CDR2 YFSETQ. The CDR3 runs 15 residues. With 4 bases clipped from V and 4 bases from J, the junction kept 10 bases outside the gene matches. Despite likely unrecorded immune exposures, the donors were nominally healthy at the time of sampling. The chain is built from TRBV5-1 and TRBJ1-2; 7 nucleotides agree with TRBD1. The receptor was derived from a man in his forties or fifties in good health and CMV-seronegative. The specimen sequenced was PBMCs. The CDR3 sequence is CASSSQTGTFYGYTF. The CDR3 DNA is TGCGCCAGCAGCAGCCAGACAGGGACTTTCTATGGCTACACCTTC.